These 25 T cell receptor beta chains came from one sample sequenced in a study of T cell responses to AZD1222 COVID-19 vaccine. TCRdb's copy holds only in-frame clones and misses some; the assay was immunoSEQ multiplex PCR. The sample includes 150,000 to 190,000 clones, about nine tenths of them seen just once. Sample: peripheral blood, taken on day 0 of AZD1222 vaccination. Source of these receptors: an adult in good health.

This clone was found once. The chain has TRBV19 and TRBJ2-1, with 8 nucleotides matching TRBD2. CDR3 length: 15 amino acids. Germline assignment: CDR1 LNHDA and CDR2 SQIVND (reference sequence). V lost 2 bases and J lost 8; bases outside the gene matches: 8. The CDR3 loop reads CASSISLAGFDEQFF. CDR3 in DNA: TGTGCCAGTAGTATAAGTCTAGCGGGTTTCGATGAGCAGTTCTTC.

This clone showed up just once. V gene TRBV28 combines with J gene TRBJ2-1, with 8 bases fitting TRBD1. CDR1 is MDHEN, CDR2 SYDVKM, per germline. The CDR3 is 15 residues long. V gave up 6 bases and J gave up 12 bases; unmatched junction bases: 16. This CDR3 reads CASSSPGQAHSWQFF. CDR3 nucleotide sequence: TGTGCCAGCAGCTCTCCGGGACAGGCCCATAGTTGGCAGTTCTTC.

The rearrangement joins TRBV7-9 to TRBJ2-7; TRBD1 might be the D (5 bases). The V gene lost 2 bases and the J gene lost 1 base, with 9 bases spanning the gap. The CDR3 extends over 14 amino acids. Per germline, CDR1 SEHNR and CDR2 FQNEAQ (reference sequence). The CDR3 DNA sequence: TGTGCCAGCAGCTTATTGACAGTTTCCTACGAGCAGTACTTC. Protein product: CASSLLTVSYEQYF.

This chain uses TRBV11-2 with TRBJ2-5; 9 nucleotides line up with TRBD1. The CDR3 loop spans 16 amino acids. V dropped 5 bases and J dropped 2; count of bases not matched to a gene: 9. Germline CDR1 SGHAT, CDR2 FQNNGV. In DNA form, the CDR3 reads TGTGCCAGCAGCACCTACACAGGGGGCCCACAAGAGACCCAGTACTTC. It codes for CASSTYTGGPQETQYF.

This chain connects TRBV7-2 to TRBJ2-1, with D possibly being TRBD2 (5 bases). Germline loops: CDR1 SGHTA, CDR2 FQGNSA. V lost 7 bases and J lost 3, with 10 bases in between. This CDR3 spans 13 amino acids. The DNA for the CDR3 is TGTGCCAGCAACCTAGCTAGCTACAATGAGCAGTTCTTC. Its translation: CASNLASYNEQFF.

The genes are TRBV19 and TRBJ1-1; 7 bases fit TRBD1. V trimming: 3 bases; J trimming: 1 base; junction bases outside the gene matches: 5. CDR1 is LNHDA, CDR2 SQIVND, per germline (reference sequence). CDR3 size: 15 residues. The CDR3 DNA reads as TGTGCCAGTAGTATGTGGGGACAGTCGAACACTGAAGCTTTCTTT. It specifies CASSMWGQSNTEAFF.

This chain joins TRBV5-5 and TRBJ2-2; 7 bases map to TRBD1. The germline V gene has CDR1 SGHKS and CDR2 YYEKEE (reference sequence). The ends lost 3 bases at V and 1 base at J; junction bases unmatched: 9. The CDR3 extends over 17 amino acids. The CDR3 DNA follows: TGTGCCAGCAGCTCCCACAGGGGACACCAGAACACCGGGGAGCTGTTTTTT. Translated, it gives CASSSHRGHQNTGELFF. Full variable domain (remainder filled in from reference TRBV5-5 and TRBJ2-2): DAGVTQSPTHLIKTRGQQVTLRCSPISGHKSVSWYQQVLGQGPQFIFQYYEKEERGRGNFPDRFSARQFPNYSSELNVNALLLGDSALYLCASSSHRGHQNTGELFFGEGSRLTVL.

The gene calls are TRBV30 and TRBJ1-2, with 7 positions matching TRBD1. Germline CDR1 and CDR2: GTSNPN and SVGIG (reference sequence). The CDR3 is 14 amino acids. V was clipped by 2 bases and J by 4 bases; unmatched bases: 7. CDR3 DNA: TGTGCCTGGAGTAGGGGGCGCGGTCCCTATGGCTACACCTTC. Encoded protein: CAWSRGRGPYGYTF.

The gene calls are TRBV28 and TRBJ2-7; the match to TRBD2 covers 8 bases. This CDR3 has 12 residues. The V and J ends lost 9 bases and 4 bases, in that order; junction bases with no gene match: 5. From germline, CDR1 is MDHEN and CDR2 SYDVKM. In nucleotides, the CDR3 is TGTGCCAGTACTAGCGGAATATACGAGCAGTACTTC. Its protein product is CASTSGIYEQYF.

Remarks on this clone: Different DNA sequences within this sample yield the same CDR3. The V and J genes are TRBV12-3 or TRBV12-4 and TRBJ1-1, with D possibly matching TRBD1 (5 bases). Deletions cut 3 bases from V and 4 bases from J, with 9 bases between. This CDR3 is 13 amino acids long. CDR3 bases: TGTGCCAGCAGTTTCGGGCAGGGCACTGAAGCTTTCTTT. Translating it yields CASSFGQGTEAFF.

CDR3 amino acids: CATSRERDSNQPQHF. CDR3 bases: TGTGCCACCAGCAGAGAACGGGACAGCAATCAGCCCCAGCATTTT. The V gene is TRBV15, the J gene TRBJ1-5; TRBD1 might be the D (5 bases). Germline V CDR1 and CDR2: LNHNV, YYDKDF (reference sequence). This CDR3 has 15 amino acids. V was clipped by 0 bases and J by 1 base, with 7 bases between them.

This chain joins TRBV25-1 and TRBJ1-1; TRBD1 might be the D (5 bases). The CDR3 is 12 amino acids. In germline, CDR1 is MGHDK, CDR2 SYGVNS. The V and J ends lost 1 base and 8 bases respectively, with 8 bases between them. The CDR3 DNA reads as TGTGCCAGCAGTGAATTAGGGGTCGAAGCTTTCTTT. This encodes CASSELGVEAFF.

The CDR3 nucleotides read TGTGCCAGCAGTTTTGCAGGGGACAGCAATCAGCCCCAGCATTTT. This translates into CASSFAGDSNQPQHF. The chain carries TRBV27 and TRBJ1-5; perhaps TRBD1 as D (6 bases). Germline lookup yields CDR1 MNHEY and CDR2 SMNVEV (reference sequence). This CDR3 comprises 15 residues. Between the trimmed V and J ends, which lost 3 bases and 1 base, there was a span of 10 bases.

This chain joins TRBV4-3 and TRBJ2-1, with 8 bases identical to TRBD2. The CDR3 sequence is 20 residues long. The junction had 17 bases not matched to a gene; V was cut back by 4 bases and J by 0 bases. CDR1 and CDR2 from the germline V gene are LGHNA and YSLEER. CDR3 in DNA: TGCGCCAGCAGCCCAGAGGCGACTAGCGCCTACCCAAGCTCCTACAATGAGCAGTTCTTC. The encoded protein is CASSPEATSAYPSSYNEQFF.

V is TRBV28 and J is TRBJ1-5; D is unresolved. This CDR3 spans 14 amino acids. V gave up 3 bases and J gave up 0 bases, with 6 bases separating them. Germline V lookup: CDR1 MDHEN, CDR2 SYDVKM. The DNA of the CDR3 is TGTGCCAGCAGTTTGGGAGATAGCAATCAGCCCCAGCATTTT. Amino acid sequence: CASSLGDSNQPQHF.

This sequence joins TRBV16 and TRBJ1-4; 8 nucleotides align to TRBD1. CDR3 length equals 15 residues. Germline loops: CDR1 KGHSY, CDR2 FQNENV. After removal of 5 bases from V and 7 bases from J, the junction contained 9 bases not matched to a gene. CDR3 bases: TGTGCCAGCAGCGACAGGGGTCAAGGTACTGAAAAACTGTTTTTT. Translating it yields CASSDRGQGTEKLFF.

This clone showed up just once. The chain joins TRBV24-1 to TRBJ2-3, with TRBD2 matching 7 bases. J was trimmed by 1 base and V by 7 bases; bases with no gene match: 13. Germline V gene lookup returns CDR1 KGHDR and CDR2 SFDVKD. The CDR3 sequence is 17 residues long. In DNA, the CDR3 is TGTGCCACCAGCGGGGGGACGTCGGGCCTAGGCACAGATACGCAGTATTTT. The encoded protein is CATSGGTSGLGTDTQYF.

This chain connects TRBV18 to TRBJ1-1; possibly TRBD1 for D (5 bases). The CDR3 covers 14 residues. V was clipped by 3 bases and J by 5 bases, with 13 bases between them. Germline V gene data show CDR1 as KGHSH and CDR2 as LQKENI. The CDR3 DNA sequence: TGTGCCAGCTCACCTAACCAGGGTGAGACTGAAGCTTTCTTT. This codes for CASSPNQGETEAFF.

This clone was observed a single time. The chain uses TRBV5-4 and TRBJ2-7; 8 nucleotides align to TRBD1. The CDR3 covers 15 residues. Trimming cost V 1 base and J 6 bases; bases outside gene matches: 9. Germline assignment: CDR1 SGHNT and CDR2 YYREEE (reference sequence). CDR3 protein: CASSLMGQVLGEQYF. DNA for the CDR3: TGTGCCAGCAGCTTGATGGGACAGGTGCTCGGCGAGCAGTACTTC.

The rearrangement uses TRBV18 and TRBJ1-1; 11 bases are shared with TRBD1. The CDR3 extends over 16 amino acids. Germline values: CDR1 KGHSH, CDR2 LQKENI. Trimming took 2 bases from V and 4 from J; bases not matched to a gene: 6. In nucleotides, the CDR3 is TGTGCCAGCTCACCATGGACAGGGGGCGTTAGCACTGAAGCTTTCTTT. Protein: CASSPWTGGVSTEAFF.

The chain uses TRBV21-1 and TRBJ2-1; the table's D call, TRBD2, has no DNA check behind it. TRBV21-1 is classified as a pseudogene. CDR3 length: 16 amino acids. The chain's CDR3 is CASSKFTSGNANEQFF. In DNA, the CDR3 is TGTGCCAGCAGCAAATTCACTAGCGGGAACGCTAATGAGCAGTTCTTC.

This chain connects TRBV5-4 to TRBJ2-1; 8 bases fit TRBD2. The germline V gene encodes CDR1 SGHNT and CDR2 YYREEE (reference sequence). The CDR3 is 17 residues long. V gave up 6 bases and J gave up 4 bases; unmatched junction bases: 15. This CDR3 reads CASTQSVRGRIYNEQFF. The CDR3 nucleotides are TGTGCCAGCACCCAGTCGGTGCGCGGGAGGATTTACAATGAGCAGTTCTTC.

The rearrangement links TRBV27 to TRBJ2-7, with D perhaps TRBD1 (6 bases). CDR1 is MNHEY, CDR2 SMNVEV, per germline (reference sequence). The CDR3 runs 16 residues. The V end was cut by 0 bases, the J end by 3 bases, with 15 bases between. The DNA of the CDR3 is TGTGCCAGCAGTTTATCCTTCCAAAGGGGGTTCTACGAGCAGTACTTC. Translation gives CASSLSFQRGFYEQYF.

In this sample, this clone turned up once. The gene calls are TRBV7-2 and TRBJ2-7; D ambiguous. The germline CDR1 and CDR2 sequences are SGHTA and FQGNSA. The CDR3 runs 12 residues. The germline V and J ends were trimmed by 0 bases and 3 bases, with 3 bases remaining between them. This chain's CDR3 is CASSLARYEQYF. CDR3 in DNA: TGTGCCAGCAGCTTAGCGCGCTACGAGCAGTACTTC.

The rearrangement uses TRBV7-6 and TRBJ1-1; possibly TRBD1 for D (6 bases). The V gene's germline CDR1 is SGHVS and CDR2 FNYEAQ. Trimming cost V 4 bases and J 3 bases, with 15 bases left between them. The CDR3 covers 15 residues. The CDR3 loop reads CASSSLLRGYTEAFF. The CDR3, as DNA: TGTGCCAGCAGCTCCCTCCTGAGGGGGTACACTGAAGCTTTCTTT.